This TCR beta chain was found in a study of cytomegalovirus exposure and HLA in healthy donors. The CDR3 has 14 amino acids. Germline loops: CDR1 SGHTS, CDR2 YDEGEE. Trimming removed 4 bases at V and 0 bases at J, with 11 bases between. The study's findings and limits: Upon later analysis, HLA-associated TCR beta chains proved more clonally expanded than other, equally common chains.

A word on this clone: Its antigen is unknown.

The study ran its PCR with 60 Vbeta and 13 Jbeta primers. TCRdb's copy holds only in-frame clones and misses some; the assay was immunoSEQ multiplex PCR. The data show 150,000 to 200,000 clones, with roughly 80% seen just once and 3.1% held by the top ten. The sequence was collected from a female donor in good health and CMV-seronegative. The V and J genes are TRBV5-8 and TRBJ2-7; a possible D gene is TRBD1 (5 bases). What was sequenced was PBMCs. CDR3 nucleotide sequence: TGTGCCAGCAGCGAAGTGACAGTCTCCTACGAGCAGTACTTC. Translating gives CASSEVTVSYEQYF.